This passage covers 27 T cell receptor beta chains from one sample sequenced in a study of beta chain features in type 1 diabetes. Reverse transcription of all isolated RNA meant that expressed TCRB transcripts were sequenced. Clones were read by immunoSEQ multiplex PCR, and TCRdb kept only the in-frame ones, dropping some. The data hold about 220,000 clones, with 9.5% to 13% observed a single time. The specimen was central memory CD4+ T cells from blood. The receptors originated from a man aged 18 to 29 in good health.

The chain carries TRBV7-9 and TRBJ1-1; no reliable D call. The V gene's germline CDR1 is SEHNR and CDR2 FQNEAQ (reference sequence). The CDR3 contains 13 residues. V was cut by 1 base and J by 3 bases, with 6 bases left in between. CDR3 amino acids: CASSLVGDTEAFF. CDR3 coding DNA: TGTGCCAGCAGCTTAGTCGGGGACACTGAAGCTTTCTTT.

The chain links TRBV2 to TRBJ1-4; D perhaps matches TRBD1 (5 bases). This CDR3 comprises 13 residues. CDR1 is SNHLY, CDR2 FYNNEI, per germline. V dropped 6 bases and J dropped 0 bases, with 5 bases sitting between them. Here the CDR3 reads CASRTATNEKLFF. The CDR3 DNA sequence: TGTGCCAGCAGGACAGCAACTAATGAAAAACTGTTTTTT.

This clone was observed many times. CDR3 region: CASSRLGGRGQETQYF. The CDR3, as DNA: TGTGCCAGCAGCCGTTTGGGGGGCAGGGGCCAAGAGACCCAGTACTTC. The chain combines TRBV7-6 with TRBJ2-5; either TRBD1 or TRBD2 may supply D (6 bases each). From germline, CDR1 is SGHVS and CDR2 FNYEAQ. The CDR3 consists of 16 residues. V was clipped by 5 bases and J by 1 base, with 17 bases between them.

This clone was observed many times. The chain carries TRBV7-2 and TRBJ2-1; D gene ambiguous. Trimming left V 5 bases short and J 5 bases short, with 13 bases between. CDR1 is SGHTA and CDR2 is FQGNSA in the germline V gene. CDR3 length equals 14 residues. CDR3 residues: CASSPVSWDNEQFF. CDR3 nucleotide sequence: TGTGCCAGCAGCCCGGTCTCCTGGGACAATGAGCAGTTCTTC.

In this sample, this clone turned up a few times. The chain combines TRBV6-6 with TRBJ1-1; D gene ambiguous. This CDR3 contains 15 residues. V was trimmed by 7 bases and J by 5 bases, leaving 20 bases between them. Per germline, CDR1 MNHNY and CDR2 SVGAGI (reference sequence). The CDR3, as DNA: TGTGCCAGCACCTTATCGTCGGCCCCCTATACTGAAGCTTTCTTT. This encodes CASTLSSAPYTEAFF.

The genes are TRBV7-2 and TRBJ2-5; 9 positions agree with TRBD2. The CDR3 has 16 residues. Trimming took 5 bases from V and 4 from J; bases not matched to a gene: 11. In germline, CDR1 is SGHTA, CDR2 FQGNSA. The CDR3 region is CASSPPGGRGPETQYF. The CDR3 nucleotides read TGTGCCAGCAGCCCGCCGGGCGGGAGGGGTCCAGAGACCCAGTACTTC.

This clone appeared a few times. The chain recombines TRBV28 with TRBJ2-3; D unclear. This CDR3 has 12 residues. Per the germline V gene, CDR1 is MDHEN and CDR2 is SYDVKM. Trimming took 6 bases from V and 2 from J, leaving 6 bases between them. The DNA of the CDR3 is TGTGCCAGCAGGGTTCCCACAGATACGCAGTATTTT. Encoded protein: CASRVPTDTQYF.

The chain combines TRBV29-1 with TRBJ2-7, with TRBD1 matching 8 bases. Germline-derived CDR1 and CDR2 are SQVTM and ANQGSEA. This CDR3 contains 13 residues. The V and J ends lost 7 bases and 3 bases, in that order; junction bases with no gene match: 8. This CDR3 reads CSATGTGNYEQYF. The CDR3 DNA sequence: TGCAGCGCGACCGGGACAGGTAACTACGAGCAGTACTTC.

This chain uses TRBV29-1 with TRBJ2-2; D might be TRBD1 (6 bases). The V gene lost 4 bases and the J gene lost 3 bases, with 9 bases spanning the gap. The germline gives CDR1 SQVTM, CDR2 ANQGSEA. The CDR3 contains 13 residues. In DNA, the CDR3 is TGCAGCGTTGCAACAGGGTACACCGGGGAGCTGTTTTTT. Translation gives CSVATGYTGELFF.

This clone appeared a few times. The chain is built from TRBV11-2 and TRBJ2-2; D ambiguous. CDR3 length equals 11 residues. Deletions cut 7 bases from V and 10 bases from J, with 10 bases between. Germline CDR1 and CDR2: SGHAT and FQNNGV. The CDR3 DNA follows: TGTGCCAGCACCCCCAGCACGGAGCTGTTTTTT. Translation: CASTPSTELFF.

This clone has more than one count but fewer than ten. The chain links TRBV11-2 to TRBJ2-1; TRBD2 agrees at 11 bases. Germline V gene sequence: CDR1 SGHAT, CDR2 FQNNGV. J lost 4 bases, V lost 5 bases, and 7 bases had no gene match. CDR3 length equals 16 residues. CDR3 sequence: CASSAPGTSGYNEQFF. CDR3 DNA sequence: TGTGCCAGCAGCGCGCCCGGGACTAGCGGATACAATGAGCAGTTCTTC.

A few counts support this clone. The rearrangement links TRBV4-1 to TRBJ2-2; TRBD1 aligns across 9 bases. V shed 3 bases and J 1 base; nucleotides not matched to a gene: 18. Per germline, CDR1 MGHRA and CDR2 YSYEKL. The CDR3 consists of 21 residues. CDR3 coding DNA: TGCGCCAGCAGCCATACTTCCGGGACAGGGAGTCTAGCGGAGAACACCGGGGAGCTGTTTTTT. This gives the protein CASSHTSGTGSLAENTGELFF.

This clone occurred a few times. This chain uses TRBV6-6 with TRBJ2-7; 10 bases fit TRBD2. The CDR3 is made up of 15 amino acids. CDR1 is MNHNY, CDR2 SVGAGI, per germline (reference sequence). The V gene end was trimmed by 6 bases and the J gene end by 3 bases; junction bases not matched to a gene: 8. CDR3 loop: CASRSGLADFYEQYF. In DNA form, the CDR3 reads TGTGCCAGCAGGTCCGGACTAGCGGATTTCTACGAGCAGTACTTC.

This clone was seen at least ten times. The V gene is TRBV5-4, the J gene TRBJ1-2; D ambiguous. The CDR3 consists of 12 residues. The V end was cut by 4 bases, the J end by 1 base, with 5 bases between. CDR1 is SGHNT and CDR2 is YYREEE in the germline V gene (reference sequence). The CDR3 loop is CASSGRNYGYTF. CDR3 sequence (DNA): TGTGCCAGCAGCGGGCGTAACTATGGCTACACCTTC.

This clone occurred a few times. The chain has TRBV7-6 and TRBJ2-1; TRBD2 might be the D (5 bases). This CDR3 comprises 14 residues. The ends were cut back, 5 bases at V and 3 bases at J, with 11 bases in the middle. Germline-derived CDR1 and CDR2 are SGHVS and FNYEAQ. The CDR3 DNA is TGTGCCAGCAGCAAGGACTCCGTCTACAATGAGCAGTTCTTC. Translating it yields CASSKDSVYNEQFF.

The rearrangement uses TRBV7-9 and TRBJ2-1, with D possibly being TRBD2 (5 bases). Germline V gene data show CDR1 as SEHNR and CDR2 as FQNEAQ (reference sequence). Trimming took 1 base from V and 0 from J, leaving 16 bases between them. The CDR3 is 18 amino acids. The CDR3 DNA follows: TGTGCCAGCAGCTTAGAAGGCGGAGGTATAAGCTCCTACAATGAGCAGTTCTTC. This codes for CASSLEGGGISSYNEQFF.

The chain uses TRBV7-2 and TRBJ1-4, with a possible D match to TRBD1 (5 bases). Looked up from germline, CDR1 is SGHTA and CDR2 is FQGNSA. This CDR3 spans 16 amino acids. V was shortened by 4 bases and J by 7 bases, with 19 bases between the two germline ends. The CDR3 coding sequence is TGTGCCAGCAGCTCCTCCCGACCGGGGACCGGTGAAAAACTGTTTTTT. This encodes CASSSSRPGTGEKLFF.

This chain connects TRBV5-1 to TRBJ2-1; TRBD2 might be the D (6 bases). This CDR3 comprises 13 residues. Trimming took off 7 bases at V and 8 bases at J, with 16 bases between the two ends. The germline gives CDR1 SGHRS, CDR2 YFSETQ. DNA of the CDR3: TGCGCCAGCTATATGGGGGGTAGTGATGAGCAGTTCTTC. Protein product: CASYMGGSDEQFF.

The chain employs TRBV27 and TRBJ2-3, with D possibly being TRBD1 (7 bases). The CDR3 extends over 12 amino acids. The V end lost 6 bases, the J end lost 6 bases, and 10 bases lay between the germline ends. Germline V CDR1 and CDR2: MNHEY, SMNVEV (reference sequence). The CDR3 nucleotides read TGTGCCAGCAGAGCAGGGGGGGATACGCAGTATTTT. Protein: CASRAGGDTQYF.

The chain employs TRBV29-1 and TRBJ2-7; 12 nucleotides agree with TRBD2. J was trimmed by 5 bases and V by 4 bases; bases with no gene match: 3. The germline V gene encodes CDR1 SQVTM and CDR2 ANQGSEA. The CDR3 consists of 13 residues. CDR3 in DNA: TGCAGCGTTGCGAGACTAGCGGGAGACGAGCAGTACTTC. Its protein product is CSVARLAGDEQYF.

For this clone: This could be a read error, since a much larger clone is one nucleotide away. The chain links TRBV29-1 to TRBJ2-1; 11 bases line up with TRBD2. From germline, CDR1 is SQVTM and CDR2 ANQGSEA. Trimming took 7 bases from V and 8 from J; bases not matched to a gene: 10. The CDR3 spans 14 residues. CDR3: CSGEPSGRWYEQFF. The CDR3 DNA follows: TGCAGCGGTGAGCCTAGCGGGAGGTGGTATGAGCAGTTCTTC.

This clone occurred a few times. This chain uses TRBV19 with TRBJ2-7; D is unresolved. V lost 5 bases and J 3 bases, leaving 8 bases between the germline ends. The germline V gene encodes CDR1 LNHDA and CDR2 SQIVND (reference sequence). This CDR3 comprises 12 residues. This CDR3 reads CASSVDGYEQYF. The CDR3 DNA is TGTGCCAGTAGTGTGGACGGCTACGAGCAGTACTTC.

The chain recombines TRBV2 with TRBJ1-4; a weak D match, TRBD1 (5 bases). The CDR3 is 13 residues long. In germline, CDR1 is SNHLY, CDR2 FYNNEI. Trimming removed 8 bases from V and 8 bases from J, with 15 bases in between. The DNA for the CDR3 is TGTGCCAGCTGCCGGGACGGAGAAGAAAAACTGTTTTTT. The encoded protein is CASCRDGEEKLFF.

This clone was seen only a few times. The V gene is TRBV6-1, the J gene TRBJ1-1; D is perhaps TRBD1 (5 bases). Germline CDR1 reads MNHNS; CDR2 reads SASEGT. CDR3 length equals 13 residues. V dropped 7 bases and J dropped 3 bases, with 12 bases sitting between them. The CDR3 region has the DNA TGTGCCAGCAACCAGGGTCGGTACACTGAAGCTTTCTTT. Translation gives CASNQGRYTEAFF.

The gene calls are TRBV4-3 and TRBJ2-2, with a weak D call TRBD1 (6 bases). The CDR3 contains 16 residues. Trimming took 4 bases from V and 3 from J, leaving 15 bases between them. Looked up from germline, CDR1 is LGHNA and CDR2 is YSLEER. The CDR3: CASSLLVDRDTGELFF. DNA for the CDR3: TGCGCCAGCAGCCTGCTCGTGGACAGAGACACCGGGGAGCTGTTTTTT.

The table lists this clone with a few counts. The gene calls are TRBV7-2 and TRBJ2-3, with 9 bases lining up with TRBD2. This CDR3 is 18 amino acids long. Germline lookup yields CDR1 SGHTA and CDR2 FQGNSA. With V trimmed by 1 base and J by 0 bases, 8 bases remained unmatched. The chain's CDR3 is CASSLDGLLAGSTDTQYF. CDR3 DNA: TGTGCCAGCAGCTTAGACGGGTTACTAGCGGGCAGCACAGATACGCAGTATTTT.

This rearrangement joins TRBV30 to TRBJ1-1; TRBD1 might be the D (5 bases). The V gene's germline CDR1 is GTSNPN and CDR2 SVGIG (reference sequence). The CDR3 consists of 14 residues. V was shortened by 4 bases and J by 5 bases, with 17 bases between the two germline ends. Here the CDR3 reads CAWTLMRGWTEAFF. In DNA form, the CDR3 reads TGTGCCTGGACGCTGATGCGGGGCTGGACTGAAGCTTTCTTT.